Sequencing of this T cell receptor (delta chain) was carried out in a study of Vδ1+ human thymocytes. After alphabeta T cell depletion, CD3+ Vdelta1+ Vdelta2- thymocytes were sorted. Vdelta1+ thymocyte sorts reached between about 97% and 99.6% purity. In germline, CDR1 is GEAIGNYY, CDR2 EKD. V trimming: 0 bases; J trimming: 0 bases; junction bases outside the gene matches: 13. CDR3 length: 19 amino acids. About this clone: Its antigen is undetermined.

Study-wide results and limits: Unlike peripheral blood Vdelta1+ controls, thymic delta-chain sequences included 20% to 25% Vdelta2 and few Vdelta3. Bulk data may be misread because of unexpected Vdelta2 sequences. Thymic TRG and TRD repertoires appeared highly polyclonal.

Extracted RNA was reverse transcribed into cDNA. The CDR3 regions were amplified by multiplex PCR from V-gene primers to a constant-region primer. TCRdb redid clone calling on the multiplex PCR reads using CATT. This table has 20,000 to 25,000 delta-chain clones, about 8% appearing once. This chain connects TRDV2 to TRDJ1, with 9 bases identical to TRDD3. The sample comprised Vdelta1+ gamma-delta thymocytes from the thymus. Subset noted: FACS-sorted CD3+ TCRalphabeta- TCRVdelta1+ TCRVdelta2- thymocytes. The origin of this receptor is a child less than two years old who had congenital heart surgery. CDR3 residues: CACDTPFLLGEPYTDKLIF. For the CDR3, the DNA is TGTGCCTGTGACACCCCATTTTTACTGGGGGAACCGTACACCGATAAACTCATCTTT.